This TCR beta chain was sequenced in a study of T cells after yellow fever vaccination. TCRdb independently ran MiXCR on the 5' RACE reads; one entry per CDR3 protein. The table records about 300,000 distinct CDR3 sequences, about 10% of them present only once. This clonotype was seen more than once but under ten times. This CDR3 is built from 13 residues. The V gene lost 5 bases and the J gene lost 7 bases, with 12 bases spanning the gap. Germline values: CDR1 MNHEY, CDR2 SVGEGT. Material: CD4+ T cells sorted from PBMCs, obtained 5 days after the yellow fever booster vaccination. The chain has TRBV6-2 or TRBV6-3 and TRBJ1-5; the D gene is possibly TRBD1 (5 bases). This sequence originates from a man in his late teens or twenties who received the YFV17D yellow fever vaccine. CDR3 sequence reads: CASSESGLQPQHF. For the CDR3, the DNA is TGTGCCAGCAGTGAATCAGGGTTGCAGCCCCAGCATTTT.